The rows below give T cell receptor beta chains drawn from one sample of a study of blood T cell repertoires in COVID-19. TCRdb keeps only in-frame clones here, not all; method: immunoSEQ multiplex PCR. The table records roughly 140,000 clones, about 86% of them present only once. Sequenced material: peripheral blood. Source of these receptors: a woman aged 35 to 49 with acute or convalescent COVID-19. The CDR3 runs from the conserved cysteine through the conserved F or W. D genes are given only for firm matches. Some rows mark clone size as missing; the rest say once, few, many or name a class of expanded clone.

V: TRBV7-9; D: TRBD1; J: TRBJ1-1; size: once; CDR3: CASSNTGAYTEAFF; DNA: TGTGCCAGCAGCAATACAGGGGCCTACACTGAAGCTTTCTTT
V: TRBV9; D: TRBD2; J: TRBJ2-1; size: .; CDR3: CASSGWMVAGGRGDEQFF; DNA: TGTGCCAGCAGCGGATGGATGGTAGCGGGGGGGCGAGGCGATGAGCAGTTCTTC
V: TRBV5-1; D: TRBD1; J: TRBJ2-1; size: .; CDR3: CASSRDRGIYNEQFF; DNA: TGCGCCAGCAGCCGAGACAGGGGAATTTACAATGAGCAGTTCTTC
V: TRBV5-1; D: TRBD2; J: TRBJ2-7; size: .; CDR3: CASSGRTSGGDEQYF; DNA: TGCGCCAGCAGCGGGCGGACTAGCGGGGGAGACGAGCAGTACTTC
V: TRBV4-3; D: TRBD1; J: TRBJ2-6; size: .; CDR3: CASSQEQGSGANVLTF; DNA: TGCGCCAGCAGCCAAGAACAGGGGTCTGGGGCCAACGTCCTGACTTTC
V: TRBV24-1; D: .; J: TRBJ2-1; size: .; CDR3: CATSDLRPEGSNEQFF; DNA: TGTGCCACCAGTGATTTGAGGCCAGAGGGAAGCAATGAGCAGTTCTTC
V: TRBV9; D: TRBD1; J: TRBJ2-2; size: .; CDR3: CASSVYPGGAKGELFF; DNA: TGTGCCAGCAGCGTATATCCAGGGGGCGCCAAGGGGGAGCTGTTTTTT
V: TRBV12-5; D: .; J: TRBJ1-5; size: few; CDR3: CASGLADRNQPQHF; DNA: TGTGCTAGTGGTTTGGCCGACAGGAATCAGCCCCAGCATTTT
V: TRBV3-1/TRBV3-2; D: .; J: TRBJ2-4; size: .; CDR3: CASSPSGRIQYF; DNA: TGTGCCAGCAGCCCCAGCGGTCGCATTCAGTACTTC
V: TRBV19; D: .; J: TRBJ2-7; size: .; CDR3: CASSTSYEEQYF; DNA: TGTGCCAGTAGTACCTCCTACGAGGAGCAGTACTTC
V: TRBV21-1; D: .; J: TRBJ1-1; size: once; CDR3: CASSIQTGRMNTEAFF; DNA: TGTGCCAGCAGCATCCAGACAGGAAGGATGAACACTGAAGCTTTCTTT
V: TRBV5-1; D: .; J: TRBJ2-1; size: .; CDR3: CASSFDGGSYNEQFF; DNA: TGCGCCAGCAGCTTCGACGGGGGTTCCTACAATGAGCAGTTCTTC
V: TRBV3-1/TRBV3-2; D: TRBD1; J: TRBJ1-1; size: .; CDR3: CASSQPTGIEAFF; DNA: TGTGCCAGCAGCCAGCCGACAGGGATTGAAGCTTTCTTT
V: TRBV6-1; D: .; J: TRBJ2-6; size: .; CDR3: CASSARSSSGANVLTF; DNA: TGTGCCAGCAGTGCTAGATCCTCTTCTGGGGCCAACGTCCTGACTTTC
V: TRBV21-1; D: .; J: TRBJ2-1; size: .; CDR3: CASSNSRDRPLEQFF; DNA: TGTGCCAGCAGCAACTCGCGGGACCGCCCTCTGGAGCAGTTCTTC
V: TRBV27; D: .; J: TRBJ2-5; size: .; CDR3: CASSLTVGATQYF; DNA: TGTGCCAGCAGTTTGACGGTGGGGGCGACCCAGTACTTC
V: TRBV6-2/TRBV6-3; D: TRBD2; J: TRBJ2-5; size: .; CDR3: CASSRTSGVWETQYF; DNA: TGTGCCAGCAGCCGGACTAGCGGGGTCTGGGAGACCCAGTACTTC
V: TRBV4-1; D: TRBD2; J: TRBJ2-3; size: .; CDR3: CASSQGAGGRRTDTQYF; DNA: TGCGCCAGCAGCCAAGGAGCGGGAGGGAGGCGAACAGATACGCAGTATTTT
V: TRBV5-4; D: TRBD1; J: TRBJ2-6; size: .; CDR3: CASSFLTGGTGANVLTF; DNA: TGTGCCAGCAGCTTTTTAACAGGGGGCACTGGGGCCAACGTCCTGACTTTC
V: TRBV3-1/TRBV3-2; D: .; J: TRBJ1-1; size: .; CDR3: CASLLDSLEAFF; DNA: TGTGCCAGTCTTTTAGACAGCCTAGAAGCTTTCTTT
V: TRBV7-9; D: TRBD2; J: TRBJ2-2; size: once; CDR3: CASSLGTSVTTGELFF; DNA: TGTGCCAGCAGCTTAGGGACTAGCGTGACCACCGGGGAGCTGTTTTTT
V: TRBV7-2; D: .; J: TRBJ2-3; size: .; CDR3: CASSLTDSVDTQYF; DNA: TGTGCCAGCAGCTTAACCGACAGCGTCGATACGCAGTATTTT
V: TRBV15; D: .; J: TRBJ1-3; size: .; CDR3: CATSRDKGVTGNTIYF; DNA: TGTGCCACCAGCAGAGATAAGGGGGTGACTGGAAACACCATATATTTT
V: TRBV6-5; D: TRBD1; J: TRBJ2-7; size: .; CDR3: CASSRTGPLYEQYF; DNA: TGTGCCAGCAGCCGGACAGGGCCGCTCTACGAGCAGTACTTC
V: TRBV6-5; D: .; J: TRBJ1-2; size: .; CDR3: CASSYAGGGGDGYTF; DNA: TGTGCCAGCAGTTACGCTGGGGGGGGCGGGGATGGCTACACCTTC
V: TRBV5-6; D: TRBD1; J: TRBJ2-7; size: once; CDR3: CASRRQGNEQYF; DNA: TGTGCCAGCAGAAGACAGGGCAACGAGCAGTACTTC
V: TRBV7-2; D: .; J: TRBJ2-2; size: .; CDR3: CASSSGQRNTGELFF; DNA: TGTGCCAGCAGCTCAGGACAGCGGAACACCGGGGAGCTGTTTTTT
V: TRBV9; D: .; J: TRBJ1-1; size: .; CDR3: CASSVTGITEAFF; DNA: TGTGCCAGCAGCGTAACAGGCATCACTGAAGCTTTCTTT
V: TRBV28; D: TRBD1; J: TRBJ2-5; size: few; CDR3: CASRGDRGEETQYF; DNA: TGTGCCAGCAGGGGGGACAGGGGGGAGGAGACCCAGTACTTC
V: TRBV19; D: .; J: TRBJ1-5; size: few; CDR3: CASSFFEEPQHF; DNA: TGTGCCAGTAGTTTTTTTGAGGAGCCCCAGCATTTT
V: TRBV5-6; D: .; J: TRBJ1-6; size: once; CDR3: CASLAQPNSPLHF; DNA: TGTGCCAGCCTGGCCCAACCGAATTCACCCCTCCACTTT
V: TRBV28; D: .; J: TRBJ1-1; size: .; CDR3: CASLREGRPTEAFF; DNA: TGTGCCTCTCTCAGGGAGGGGAGACCCACTGAAGCTTTCTTT
V: TRBV3-1/TRBV3-2; D: .; J: TRBJ1-1; size: .; CDR3: CASSHIRMNTEAFF; DNA: TGTGCCAGCAGCCACATTAGAATGAACACTGAAGCTTTCTTT